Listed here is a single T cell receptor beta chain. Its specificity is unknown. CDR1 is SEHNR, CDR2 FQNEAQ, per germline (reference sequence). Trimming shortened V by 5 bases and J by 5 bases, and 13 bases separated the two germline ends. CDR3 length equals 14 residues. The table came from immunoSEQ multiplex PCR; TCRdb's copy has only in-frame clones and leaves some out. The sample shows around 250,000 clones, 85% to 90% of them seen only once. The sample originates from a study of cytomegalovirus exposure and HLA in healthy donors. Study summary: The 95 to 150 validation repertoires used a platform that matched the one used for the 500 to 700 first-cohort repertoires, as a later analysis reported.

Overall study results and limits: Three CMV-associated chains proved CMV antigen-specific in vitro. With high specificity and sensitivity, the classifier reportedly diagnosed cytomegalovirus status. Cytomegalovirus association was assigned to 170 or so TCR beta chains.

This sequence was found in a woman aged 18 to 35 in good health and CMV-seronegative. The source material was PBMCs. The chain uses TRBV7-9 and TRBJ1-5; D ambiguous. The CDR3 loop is CASSHNNNHQPQHF. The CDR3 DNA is TGTGCCAGCAGCCATAACAATAATCATCAGCCCCAGCATTTT.